This TCR beta chain was sequenced during a study of T cell repertoires in cytomegalovirus infection. Study background: Both CMV infection and a matching HLA type were indicated by public TCR beta signatures.

From the reads, TCRdb called clonotypes with MiXCR, one entry per CDR3 protein. The data show roughly 69,000 distinct CDR3 sequences, 20% seen once. Comments on this clonotype: Its specificity is not known.

The sequencing here drew on CD8+ T cells from cultured PBMCs, taken from culture after CMV antigen stimulation. The clonotype originates from a human donor in good health (CMV status not recorded). Some clones in this sample may be carry-over from other donors' samples.

The CDR3 reads CASSSAGTRGGYTF. The CDR3 nucleotides are TGTGCCAGCAGCTCCGCCGGGACCCGAGGAGGCTACACCTTC. The chain couples TRBV7-9 to TRBJ1-2; D is possibly TRBD1 (5 bases). Germline V CDR1 and CDR2: SEHNR, FQNEAQ (reference sequence). This CDR3 comprises 14 residues. V gave up 4 bases and J gave up 8 bases, with 17 bases separating them.